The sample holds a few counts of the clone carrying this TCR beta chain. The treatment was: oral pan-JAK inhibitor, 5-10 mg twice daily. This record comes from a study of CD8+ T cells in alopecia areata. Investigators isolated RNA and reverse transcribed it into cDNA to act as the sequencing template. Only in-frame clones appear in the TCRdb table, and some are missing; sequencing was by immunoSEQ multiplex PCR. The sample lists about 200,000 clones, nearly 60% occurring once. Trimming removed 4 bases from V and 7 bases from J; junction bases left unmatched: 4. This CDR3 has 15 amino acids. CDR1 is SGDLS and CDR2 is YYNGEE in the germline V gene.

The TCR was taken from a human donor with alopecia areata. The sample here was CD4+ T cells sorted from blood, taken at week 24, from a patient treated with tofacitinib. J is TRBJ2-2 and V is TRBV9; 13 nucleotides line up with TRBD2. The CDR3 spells CASSSRTSGGGELFF. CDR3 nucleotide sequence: TGTGCCAGCAGCTCGCGGACTAGCGGGGGCGGGGAGCTGTTTTTT.